These 28 T cell receptor beta chains originate from one sample sequenced in a study of blood T cell repertoires in COVID-19. Produced via immunoSEQ multiplex PCR; TCRdb's table is partial and in-frame only. The sample has 200,000 to 250,000 clones; around 91% are singletons. The sequenced sample consisted of PBMCs or T cells enriched from blood (not recorded which). These receptors all come from a man aged 25 to 40 who had been exposed to COVID-19.

The chain has TRBV21-1 and TRBJ1-5; TRBD1, the table's D call, was not compared with the DNA. TRBV21-1 is a recognized pseudogene. CDR3 size: 10 residues. The CDR3 is CARVTRPQHF. CDR3 in DNA: TGTGCCAGAGTTACACGGCCCCAGCATTTT.

The chain's CDR3 is CASSQDQALNEKLFF. The CDR3 DNA reads TGTGCCAGCAGCCAAGACCAGGCTCTTAATGAAAAACTGTTTTTT. The V call is TRBV3-1 (or the pseudogene TRBV3-2), the J call TRBJ1-4; D remains unclear. The CDR3 runs 15 residues. Trimming removed 0 bases from V and 4 bases from J, with 9 bases in between. The V gene's germline CDR1 is LGHDT and CDR2 YNNKEL (reference sequence).

CDR3 in DNA: TGTGCCAGCAGCTTAGCCTTGCGAGAGCTCTATGGCTACACCTTC. This gives the protein CASSLALRELYGYTF. The rearrangement joins TRBV7-2 to TRBJ1-2; D is uncertain. Germline CDR1 SGHTA, CDR2 FQGNSA. Trimming took 0 bases from V and 4 from J, leaving 12 bases between them. The CDR3 consists of 15 residues. Full variable domain (outside the CDR3, taken from reference TRBV7-2 and TRBJ1-2): GAGVSQSPSNKVTEKGKDVELRCDPISGHTALYWYRQSLGQGLEFLIYFQGNSAPDKSGLPSDRFSAERTGGSVSTLTIQRTQQEDSAVYLCASSLALRELYGYTFGSGTRLTVV.

The rearrangement links TRBV11-2 to TRBJ2-1; 9 nucleotides match TRBD1. Germline CDR1 SGHAT, CDR2 FQNNGV. The CDR3 spans 15 residues. The V segment lost 1 base and the J segment 13 bases; nucleotides outside the gene matches: 11. CDR3 DNA: TGTGCCAGCAGCTTAGCACAGGGACAGGGCGTTAAACAGTTCTTC. Amino acid sequence: CASSLAQGQGVKQFF. The full variable domain, rest sourced from reference TRBV11-2 and TRBJ2-1, is EAGVAQSPRYKIIEKRQSVAFWCNPISGHATLYWYQQILGQGPKLLIQFQNNGVVDDSQLPKDRFSAERLKGVDSTLKIQPAKLEDSAVYLCASSLAQGQGVKQFFGPGTRLTVL.

This clone has a single count. The chain carries TRBV6-5 and TRBJ1-2, with D possibly TRBD1 on 5 matching bases. This CDR3 contains 16 residues. Germline CDR1 is MNHEY and CDR2 is SVGAGI. V lost 0 bases, J lost 7 bases, and 18 bases lay in between. CDR3 sequence: CASSYSGVGQLFGYTF. The DNA for the CDR3 is TGTGCCAGCAGTTACTCAGGGGTAGGACAACTTTTTGGCTACACCTTC.

The chain combines TRBV7-6 with TRBJ2-5; 7 bases map to TRBD2. This CDR3 region has 15 residues. Germline assignment: CDR1 SGHVS and CDR2 FNYEAQ. Unmatched junction bases numbered 4, after V lost 1 base and J lost 2 bases. In DNA, the CDR3 is TGTGCCAGCAGCTTAGGCGGGGGACTACAAGAGACCCAGTACTTC. This translates into CASSLGGGLQETQYF.

The rearrangement uses TRBV5-4 and TRBJ1-6; TRBD1 is a possible D gene (6 bases). This CDR3 is built from 16 residues. Trimming left V 4 bases short and J 7 bases short, with 18 bases between. Germline V gives CDR1 SGHNT, CDR2 YYREEE (reference sequence). CDR3 in amino acids: CASSPPGQPKNSPLHF. The CDR3, as DNA: TGTGCCAGCAGCCCACCCGGACAGCCAAAAAATTCACCCCTCCACTTT.

This clone appeared once. CDR3 nucleotides: TGCAGCGTTCCCCCCTCGGGGGGCTTATACTATGGCTACACCTTC. Translated: CSVPPSGGLYYGYTF. The chain joins TRBV29-1 to TRBJ1-2; TRBD1 is a possible D gene (6 bases). V gave up 5 bases and J gave up 3 bases, with 19 bases separating them. CDR3 length: 15 amino acids. Germline CDR1 SQVTM, CDR2 ANQGSEA. Full variable domain (remainder filled in from reference TRBV29-1 and TRBJ1-2): SAVISQKPSRDICQRGTSLTIQCQVDSQVTMMFWYRQQPGQSLTLIATANQGSEATYESGFVIDKFPISRPNLTFSTLTVSNMSPEDSSIYLCSVPPSGGLYYGYTFGSGTRLTVV.

This clone was observed a few times. This CDR3 reads CASSLATVDSGNTIYF. In DNA, the CDR3 is TGCGCCAGCAGCTTGGCGACAGTGGACTCTGGAAACACCATATATTTT. The genes are TRBV5-1 and TRBJ1-3, with D possibly matching TRBD1 (5 bases). Trimming removed 0 bases at V and 0 bases at J, with 10 bases between. Germline lookup yields CDR1 SGHRS and CDR2 YFSETQ. This CDR3 has 16 amino acids. Combining the CDR3 with reference TRBV5-1 and TRBJ1-3 gives the whole variable domain KAGVTQTPRYLIKTRGQQVTLSCSPISGHRSVSWYQQTPGQGLQFLFEYFSETQRNKGNFPGRFSGRQFSNSRSEMNVSTLELGDSALYLCASSLATVDSGNTIYFGEGSWLTVV.

A remark on this clone: An end of the junction does not agree with germline; a read error may underlie this. This chain joins TRBV27 and TRBJ1-3, with D unclear. The CDR3 is 9 residues long. Germline CDR1 reads MNHEY; CDR2 reads SMNVEV (reference sequence). CDR3 residues: CASACLRCF. The CDR3 region has the DNA TGTGCCAGCGCGTGCTTGCGTTGTTTT.

The chain links TRBV19 to TRBJ2-3; TRBD1 aligns across 9 bases. The length of the CDR3 is 18 residues. Germline loops: CDR1 LNHDA, CDR2 SQIVND (reference sequence). V lost 3 bases, J lost 7 bases, and 17 bases stayed unmatched. CDR3 protein: CASSITGQGKVGRNTQYF. DNA for the CDR3: TGTGCCAGTAGTATTACGGGACAGGGTAAAGTTGGGAGGAATACGCAGTATTTT.

The chain links TRBV18 to TRBJ1-6; 10 positions match TRBD1. Germline V gene data show CDR1 as KGHSH and CDR2 as LQKENI. This CDR3 region has 15 residues. V was clipped by 3 bases and J by 11 bases; unmatched bases: 7. The CDR3, as DNA: TGTGCCAGCTCACCGGGACAGGGGATAGGAGCACCCCTCCACTTT. It codes for CASSPGQGIGAPLHF.

CDR3 DNA sequence: TGTGCCAGCAGTTACTCGTCGTCCACTGAAGCTTTCTTT. Amino acid sequence: CASSYSSSTEAFF. The chain couples TRBV6-5 to TRBJ1-1; D is unclear. Looked up from germline, CDR1 is MNHEY and CDR2 is SVGAGI. The ends were cut back, 0 bases at V and 4 bases at J, with 6 bases in the middle. This CDR3 has 13 residues.

The CDR3 DNA is TGTGCCAGCAGCTTACGGGGGGCCGATAATTCACCCCTCCACTTT. Its translation is CASSLRGADNSPLHF. V and J are TRBV7-2 and TRBJ1-6, with D possibly matching TRBD1 (6 bases). Germline V gene sequence: CDR1 SGHTA, CDR2 FQGNSA. V lost 2 bases and J 5 bases, leaving 10 bases between the germline ends. The CDR3 is made up of 15 amino acids.

This clone was found a few times. The chain employs TRBV7-9 and TRBJ1-5, with D perhaps matching TRBD1 (5 bases). With 3 bases removed from V and 11 bases from J, the gap between germline ends came to 11 bases. The CDR3 has 12 amino acids. The germline gives CDR1 SEHNR, CDR2 FQNEAQ (reference sequence). The CDR3 reads CASSLGSGAQHF. The CDR3 DNA reads as TGTGCCAGCAGCTTGGGGTCGGGGGCCCAGCATTTT.

J is TRBJ2-3 and V is TRBV5-1, with D perhaps matching TRBD2 (7 bases). CDR3 size: 15 residues. V shed 2 bases and J shed 4 bases, with 14 bases lying between them. In germline, CDR1 is SGHRS, CDR2 YFSETQ. The DNA for the CDR3 is TGCGCCAGCAGCTTTTGGGGGGGCGGCGCAGATACGCAGTATTTT. Encoded protein: CASSFWGGGADTQYF.

The CDR3 region has the DNA TGCGCCAGCAGCTTGGCCGGGACTCCGCGTTGGCTTGAGCAGTTCTTC. The encoded protein is CASSLAGTPRWLEQFF. The chain carries TRBV5-1 and TRBJ2-1; a weak D match, TRBD2 (6 bases). CDR1 is SGHRS, CDR2 YFSETQ, per germline. This CDR3 contains 16 residues. Trimming left V 0 bases short and J 9 bases short, with 19 bases between.

The CDR3 is CASSYTLAGGLNEQFF. CDR3 coding DNA: TGTGCCAGCAGTTACACTCTAGCGGGGGGGCTAAATGAGCAGTTCTTC. V and J are TRBV6-5 and TRBJ2-1; TRBD2 aligns across 12 bases. The V segment lost 2 bases and the J segment 7 bases; nucleotides outside the gene matches: 6. Germline V gene sequence: CDR1 MNHEY, CDR2 SVGAGI. The CDR3 sequence is 16 residues long.

This chain joins TRBV20-1 and TRBJ2-7; D unresolved. CDR3 length: 13 amino acids. V lost 3 bases, J lost 3 bases, and 12 bases lay in between. Germline lookup yields CDR1 DFQATT and CDR2 SNEGSKA (reference sequence). CDR3 in amino acids: CSASVNPNYEQYF. The CDR3 nucleotides read TGCAGTGCTAGTGTTAATCCTAACTACGAGCAGTACTTC.

The V gene is TRBV30, the J gene TRBJ1-3; D possibly corresponds to TRBD1 (5 bases). The V end was cut by 0 bases, the J end by 0 bases, with 12 bases between. The CDR3 has 16 residues. In germline, CDR1 is GTSNPN, CDR2 SVGIG (reference sequence). The DNA of the CDR3 is TGTGCCTGGAGTGTACGCAGGGCGACCTCTGGAAACACCATATATTTT. Protein: CAWSVRRATSGNTIYF.

The chain links TRBV30 to TRBJ1-2; TRBD1 might be the D (6 bases). The germline V and J ends were trimmed by 2 bases and 2 bases, with 9 bases remaining between them. The CDR3 has 13 amino acids. Germline assignment: CDR1 GTSNPN and CDR2 SVGIG (reference sequence). The chain's CDR3 is CAWSITGNYGYTF. The CDR3 DNA is TGTGCCTGGAGTATTACAGGGAACTATGGCTACACCTTC.

V usage is TRBV10-1 and J usage is TRBJ2-3; 9 bases are shared with TRBD2. The CDR3 consists of 14 residues. Germline lookup yields CDR1 WNHNN and CDR2 SYGVQD (reference sequence). The V and J ends lost 3 bases and 4 bases, in that order; junction bases with no gene match: 2. CDR3 residues: CASSDSGGSDTQYF. In DNA form, the CDR3 reads TGCGCCAGCAGTGATAGCGGGGGATCAGATACGCAGTATTTT.

The rearrangement joins TRBV25-1 to TRBJ1-1, with D possibly matching TRBD1 (5 bases). The CDR3 is made up of 13 amino acids. Trimming shortened V by 8 bases and J by 1 base, and 11 bases separated the two germline ends. The germline V gene has CDR1 MGHDK and CDR2 SYGVNS. The CDR3 DNA follows: TGTGCCAGCGGGAGGGGCACGAACACTGAAGCTTTCTTT. This gives the protein CASGRGTNTEAFF.

This sequence joins TRBV5-1 and TRBJ1-1; 7 bases map to TRBD1. In germline, CDR1 is SGHRS, CDR2 YFSETQ. Unmatched junction bases numbered 5, after V lost 0 bases and J lost 9 bases. The CDR3 runs to 13 residues. The DNA of the CDR3 is TGCGCCAGCAGCTTGGATGCAAGGGGGCAAGCTTTCTTT. Protein sequence: CASSLDARGQAFF.

The gene calls are TRBV7-2 and TRBJ1-1; a weak D match, TRBD1 (5 bases). CDR3 length equals 15 residues. Trimming removed 0 bases at V and 11 bases at J, with 19 bases between. The germline gives CDR1 SGHTA, CDR2 FQGNSA. CDR3 protein: CASSLASYQGVLAFF. The CDR3 DNA reads TGTGCCAGCAGCTTAGCGAGCTATCAGGGTGTGCTCGCTTTCTTT.

This clone occurred once. The CDR3 DNA follows: TGCGCCAGCAGCTTTATGACAGGGGTTGCGTCCTACGAGCAGTACTTC. Translating gives CASSFMTGVASYEQYF. This chain connects TRBV5-1 to TRBJ2-7; TRBD1 agrees at 8 bases. The germline CDR1 and CDR2 sequences are SGHRS and YFSETQ. J lost 1 base, V lost 2 bases, and 8 bases had no gene match. This CDR3 comprises 16 residues.

This chain uses TRBV11-1 with TRBJ1-3, with D possibly TRBD1 on 6 matching bases. The ends were cut back, 4 bases at V and 0 bases at J, with 10 bases in the middle. In germline, CDR1 is SGHAT, CDR2 FQDESV (reference sequence). The CDR3 length is 15 residues. CDR3 in DNA: TGTGCCAGCAGCTACGGACAGATCTCTGGAAACACCATATATTTT. Its protein product is CASSYGQISGNTIYF.

The genes are TRBV5-4 and TRBJ2-5; possible D gene TRBD2, 5 bases. The CDR3 extends over 15 amino acids. V was clipped by 0 bases and J by 3 bases, with 12 bases between them. Per the germline V gene, CDR1 is SGHNT and CDR2 is YYREEE (reference sequence). The CDR3 nucleotides are TGTGCCAGCAGCTTGGATACAGCGGTTAAAGAGACCCAGTACTTC. Translated: CASSLDTAVKETQYF.